The following is a TCR beta chain sequence with its context. The data are from a study of CD8 T cells in ankylosing spondylitis. The V end was cut by 0 bases, the J end by 4 bases, with 6 bases between. This CDR3 spans 13 amino acids. Germline CDR1 is MNHEY and CDR2 is SVGAGI. Quantitative barcoded 5'-RACE was used to prepare TCR beta libraries. Each CDR3 protein is one row after TCRdb ran MiXCR on the 5' RACE reads. Among 150,000 or so distinct CDR3 sequences listed, 9.8% were seen once. The rearrangement uses TRBV6-5 and TRBJ1-2, with D tentatively TRBD1 (5 bases). The receptor was isolated from a female donor with ankylosing spondylitis or in good health (not recorded which). The specimen was blood, either unsorted or a sorted T cell fraction (not recorded which). In nucleotides, the CDR3 is TGTGCCAGCAGTTACTCGGGGGTCTATGGCTACACCTTC. Translation: CASSYSGVYGYTF.